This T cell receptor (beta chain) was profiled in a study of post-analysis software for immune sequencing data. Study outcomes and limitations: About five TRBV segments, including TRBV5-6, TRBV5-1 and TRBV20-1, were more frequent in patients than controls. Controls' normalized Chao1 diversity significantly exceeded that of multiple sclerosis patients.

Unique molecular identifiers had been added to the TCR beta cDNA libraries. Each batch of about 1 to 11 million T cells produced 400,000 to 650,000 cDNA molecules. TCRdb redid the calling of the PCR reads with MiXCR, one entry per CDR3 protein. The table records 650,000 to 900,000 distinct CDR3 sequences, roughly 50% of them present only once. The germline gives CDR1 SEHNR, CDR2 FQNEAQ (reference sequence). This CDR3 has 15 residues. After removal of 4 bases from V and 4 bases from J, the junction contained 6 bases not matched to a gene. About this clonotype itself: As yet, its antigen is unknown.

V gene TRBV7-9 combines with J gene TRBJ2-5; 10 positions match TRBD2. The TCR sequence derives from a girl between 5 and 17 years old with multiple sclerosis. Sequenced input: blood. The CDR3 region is CASSSPGLATETQYF. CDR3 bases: TGTGCCAGCAGCTCTCCGGGACTAGCGACAGAGACCCAGTACTTC.